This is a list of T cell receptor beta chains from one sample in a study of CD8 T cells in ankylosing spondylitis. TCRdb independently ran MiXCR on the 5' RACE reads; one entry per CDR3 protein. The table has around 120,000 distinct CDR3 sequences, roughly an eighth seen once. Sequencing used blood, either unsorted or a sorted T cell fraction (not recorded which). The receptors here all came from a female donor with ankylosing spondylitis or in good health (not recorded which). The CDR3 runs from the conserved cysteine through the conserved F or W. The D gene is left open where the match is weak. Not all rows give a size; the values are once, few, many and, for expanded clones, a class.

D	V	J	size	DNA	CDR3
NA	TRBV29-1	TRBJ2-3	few	TGCAGCGTTGTCGGGCTCAGGGGAGGCGGCACAGATACGCAGTATTTT	CSVVGLRGGGTDTQYF
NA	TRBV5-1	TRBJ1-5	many	TGCGCCAGCAGCCCGGACGAGGGAGGGCGTCAGCCCCAGCATTTT	CASSPDEGGRQPQHF
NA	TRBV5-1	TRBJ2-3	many	TGCGCCAGCAGCTTGAAACTAGGCCCAGGGACAGATACGCAGTATTTT	CASSLKLGPGTDTQYF
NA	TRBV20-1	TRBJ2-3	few	TGCAGTGCGGAAGCGGTAGATACGCAGTATTTT	CSAEAVDTQYF
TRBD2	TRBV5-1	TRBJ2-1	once	TGCGCCAGCAGCTTGGATAGGACTAGCGGGGGCAATGTGCAGTTCTTC	CASSLDRTSGGNVQFF
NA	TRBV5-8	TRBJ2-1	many	TGTGCCAGCAGCTTGAGCCAGGGTGTAACCTACAATGAGCAGTTCTTC	CASSLSQGVTYNEQFF
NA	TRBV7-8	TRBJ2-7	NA	TGTGCCAGCAGCCAAAGCGGGCTCAGGACCTACGAGCAGTACTTC	CASSQSGLRTYEQYF
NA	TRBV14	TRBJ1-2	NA	TGTGCCAGCAGCCAAGATTCCCCTTGGGGAAGGGCCACCTTC	CASSQDSPWGRATF
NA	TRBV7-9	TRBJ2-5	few	TGTGCCAGCAGCTTAGGGTACAGGACAGAAGAGACCCAGTACTTC	CASSLGYRTEETQYF
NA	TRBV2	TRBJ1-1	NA	TGTGCCAGCAGCTATGATCCTAAGGGCACTGAAGCTTTCTTT	CASSYDPKGTEAFF
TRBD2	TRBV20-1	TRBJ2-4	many	TGCAGTGCTAGAGAGTCGGGGAGGGACTACTTAATAGCCAAAAACATTCAGTACTTC	CSARESGRDYLIAKNIQYF
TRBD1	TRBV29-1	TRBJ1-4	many	TGCAGCGTTGAATCGAACAGGGGCGAAAAACTGTTTTTT	CSVESNRGEKLFF
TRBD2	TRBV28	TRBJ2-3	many	TGTGCCAGCAGGGGACTAGCGGAACCCGGCGATACGCAGTATTTT	CASRGLAEPGDTQYF
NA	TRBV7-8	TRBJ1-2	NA	TGTGCCAGCAGCTTTAGTGGGAGTGACGTTGGTTACACCTTC	CASSFSGSDVGYTF
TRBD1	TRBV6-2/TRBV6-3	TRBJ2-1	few	TGTGCCAGCAGTTACCCGAGGGGGGACAGGGGCTACAATGAGCAGTTCTTC	CASSYPRGDRGYNEQFF
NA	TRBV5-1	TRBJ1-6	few	TGCGCCAGCAGCCTGGACTCGGGGTATAATTCACCCCTCCACTTT	CASSLDSGYNSPLHF
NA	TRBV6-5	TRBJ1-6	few	TGTGCCAGCAGTTACACGGCCGAAGGGTCACCCCTCCACTTT	CASSYTAEGSPLHF
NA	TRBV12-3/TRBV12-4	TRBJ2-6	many	TGTGCCACCCGATTGGCCGGGGCCAACGTCCTGACTTTC	CATRLAGANVLTF
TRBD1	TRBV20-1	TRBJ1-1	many	TGCAGTGCTGGGCGACAGGGGGCGAACACTGAAGCTTTCTTT	CSAGRQGANTEAFF
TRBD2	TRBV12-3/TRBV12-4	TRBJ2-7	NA	TGTGCCAGCACCCGTAATAGCGGGACGGACGAGCAGTACTTC	CASTRNSGTDEQYF
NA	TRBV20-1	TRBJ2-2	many	TGCAGTGCTGGCCGAACAGCGAACACCGGGGAGCTGTTTTTT	CSAGRTANTGELFF
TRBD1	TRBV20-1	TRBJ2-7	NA	TGCAGCGCAGGGACAGGGGGGACCTACGAGCAGTACTTC	CSAGTGGTYEQYF
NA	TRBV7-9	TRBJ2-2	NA	TGTGCCAGCAGCTTAGAATCGACCGGGGAGCTGTTTTTT	CASSLESTGELFF
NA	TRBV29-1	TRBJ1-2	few	TGCAGCGTTGAAGAAGAGACAGGCAACTATGGCTACACCTTC	CSVEEETGNYGYTF
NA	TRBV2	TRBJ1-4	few	TGTGCCAGCAGTGACAGCCAAAAACTGTTTTTT	CASSDSQKLFF
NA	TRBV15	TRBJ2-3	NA	TGTGCCACCAGCAGAGCCCCGGATACGCAGTATTTT	CATSRAPDTQYF
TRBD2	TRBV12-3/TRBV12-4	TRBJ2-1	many	TGTGCCAGCAGTTTAGAGGCTAGCGGAAGCTCCTACAATGAGCAGTTCTTC	CASSLEASGSSYNEQFF
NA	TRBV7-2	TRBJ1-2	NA	TGTGCCAGCAGCCTGTTGTTGTCGGGTGACGGCTACACCTTC	CASSLLLSGDGYTF
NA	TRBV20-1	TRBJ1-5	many	TGCAGTGCTCCCGAGGGCGGCAATCAGCCCCAGCATTTT	CSAPEGGNQPQHF
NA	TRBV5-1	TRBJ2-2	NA	TGCGCCAGCAGCTTGGGGGTTTCGGCGAACACCGGGGAGCTGTTTTTT	CASSLGVSANTGELFF
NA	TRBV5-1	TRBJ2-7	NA	TGCGCCAGCAGCTTTCTGGACGGGGCCTACGAGCAGTACTTC	CASSFLDGAYEQYF
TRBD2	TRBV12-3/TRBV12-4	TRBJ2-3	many	TGTGCCAGCACCCCGGGGGAGCGGGAGATAGATACGCAGTATTTT	CASTPGEREIDTQYF
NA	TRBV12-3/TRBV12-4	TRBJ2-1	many	TGTGCCAGCAGCTCTGGACGCCTCTCCTACAATGAGCAGTTCTTC	CASSSGRLSYNEQFF
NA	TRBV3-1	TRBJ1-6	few	TGTGCCAGCAGCCGGGGGGGTGTGACAAATTCACCCCTCCACTTT	CASSRGGVTNSPLHF
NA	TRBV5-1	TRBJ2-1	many	TGCGCCAGCAGCGTAACTGACCACAATGAGCAGTTCTTC	CASSVTDHNEQFF
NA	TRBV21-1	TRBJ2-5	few	TGTGCCAGCAGTCGCCGGGGACCTAGCGGGGAGAAGACCCAGTACTTC	CASSRRGPSGEKTQYF
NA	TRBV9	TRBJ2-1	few	TGTGCCAGCAGCGTTTCCGTCGTGGGGGGAGACAATGAGCAGTTCTTC	CASSVSVVGGDNEQFF
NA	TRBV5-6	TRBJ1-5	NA	TGTGCCAGCAGCTTGAATGACCGGAATCAGCCCCAGCATTTT	CASSLNDRNQPQHF
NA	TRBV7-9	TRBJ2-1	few	TGTGCCAGCAGCAATGCCGGGACCCCCAGCAATGAGCAGTTCTTC	CASSNAGTPSNEQFF
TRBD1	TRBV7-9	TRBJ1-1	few	TGTGCCAGCAGCCTAGACAGGGGCACTGAAGCTTTCTTT	CASSLDRGTEAFF
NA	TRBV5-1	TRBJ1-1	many	TGCGCCAGCACCCTGCGGTACCAGAGCACTGAAGCTTTCTTT	CASTLRYQSTEAFF
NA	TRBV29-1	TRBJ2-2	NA	TGCAGCGTGGGTCTGCAAAACACCGGGGAGCTGTTTTTT	CSVGLQNTGELFF